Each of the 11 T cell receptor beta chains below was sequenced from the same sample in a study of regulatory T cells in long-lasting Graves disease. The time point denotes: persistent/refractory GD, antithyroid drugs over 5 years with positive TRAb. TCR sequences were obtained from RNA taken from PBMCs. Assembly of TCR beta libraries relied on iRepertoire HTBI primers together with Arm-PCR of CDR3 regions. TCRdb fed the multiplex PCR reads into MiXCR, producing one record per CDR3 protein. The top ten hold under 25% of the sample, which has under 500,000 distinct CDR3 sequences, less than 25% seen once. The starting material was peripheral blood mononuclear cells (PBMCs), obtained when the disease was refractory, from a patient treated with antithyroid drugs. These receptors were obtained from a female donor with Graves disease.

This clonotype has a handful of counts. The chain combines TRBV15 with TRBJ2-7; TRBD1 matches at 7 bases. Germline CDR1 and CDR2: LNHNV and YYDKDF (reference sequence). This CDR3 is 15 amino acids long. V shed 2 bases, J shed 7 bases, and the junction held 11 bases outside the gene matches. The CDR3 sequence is CATSRNRQGTREQYF. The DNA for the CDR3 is TGTGCCACCAGCAGAAATAGACAGGGAACGAGGGAGCAGTACTTC. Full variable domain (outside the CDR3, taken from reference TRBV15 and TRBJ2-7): DAMVIQNPRYQVTQFGKPVTLSCSQTLNHNVMYWYQQKSSQAPKLLFHYYDKDFNNEADTPDNFQSRRPNTSFCFLDIRSPGLGDTAMYLCATSRNRQGTREQYFGPGTRLTVT.

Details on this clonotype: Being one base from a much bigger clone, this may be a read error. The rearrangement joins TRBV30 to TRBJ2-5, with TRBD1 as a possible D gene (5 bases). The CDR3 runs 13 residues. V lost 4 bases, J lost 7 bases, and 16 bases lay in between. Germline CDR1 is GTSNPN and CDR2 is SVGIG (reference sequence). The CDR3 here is CAWMDNPLSTQYF. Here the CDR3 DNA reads TGTGCCTGGATGGACAATCCTCTATCGACCCAGTACTTC.

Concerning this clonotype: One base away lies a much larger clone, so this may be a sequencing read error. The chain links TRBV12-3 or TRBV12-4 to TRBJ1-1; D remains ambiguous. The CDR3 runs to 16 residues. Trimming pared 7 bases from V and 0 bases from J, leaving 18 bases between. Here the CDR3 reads CASKPGPIPLNTEAFF. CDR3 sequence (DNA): TGTGCCAGCAAACCTGGCCCCATCCCATTGAACACTGAAGCTTTCTTT.

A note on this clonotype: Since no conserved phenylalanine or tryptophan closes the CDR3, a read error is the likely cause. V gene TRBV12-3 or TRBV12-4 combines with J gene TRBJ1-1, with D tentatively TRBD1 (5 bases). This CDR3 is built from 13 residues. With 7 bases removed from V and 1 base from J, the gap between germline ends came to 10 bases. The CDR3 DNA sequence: TGTGCCAGCACCCGACAGTGGAACACTGAAGCTTTCCTT. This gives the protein CASTRQWNTEAFL.

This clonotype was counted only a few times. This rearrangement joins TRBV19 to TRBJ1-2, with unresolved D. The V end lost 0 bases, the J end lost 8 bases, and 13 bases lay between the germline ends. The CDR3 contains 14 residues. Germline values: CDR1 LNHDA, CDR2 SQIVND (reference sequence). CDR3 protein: CASSIDTASGGYTF. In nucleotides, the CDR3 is TGTGCCAGTAGTATAGATACCGCATCAGGAGGCTACACCTTC.

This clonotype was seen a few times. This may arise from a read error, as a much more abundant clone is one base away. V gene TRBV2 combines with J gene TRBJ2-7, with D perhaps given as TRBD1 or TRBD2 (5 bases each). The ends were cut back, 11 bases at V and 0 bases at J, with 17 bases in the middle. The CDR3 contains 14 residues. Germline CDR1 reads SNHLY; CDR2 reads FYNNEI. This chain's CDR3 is CAGLGTANSYEQYF. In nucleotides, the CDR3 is TGTGCCGGACTCGGGACCGCCAACTCCTACGAGCAGTACTTC. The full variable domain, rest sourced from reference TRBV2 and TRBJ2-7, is EPEVTQTPSHQVTQMGQEVILRCVPISNHLYFYWYRQILGQKVEFLVSFYNNEISEKSEIFDDQFSVERPDGSNFTLKIRSTKLEDSAMYFCAGLGTANSYEQYFGPGTRLTVT.

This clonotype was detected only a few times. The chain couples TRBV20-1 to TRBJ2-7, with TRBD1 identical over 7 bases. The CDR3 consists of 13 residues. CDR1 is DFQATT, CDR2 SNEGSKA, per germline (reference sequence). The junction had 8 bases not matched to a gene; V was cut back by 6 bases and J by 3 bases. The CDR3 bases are TGCAGTGCGGAGACAGGGATCAGCTACGAGCAGTACTTC. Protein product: CSAETGISYEQYF.

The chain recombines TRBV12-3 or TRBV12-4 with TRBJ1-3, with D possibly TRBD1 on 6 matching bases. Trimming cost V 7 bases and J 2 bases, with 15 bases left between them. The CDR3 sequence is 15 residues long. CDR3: CASTSGANPGNTIYF. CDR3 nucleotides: TGTGCCAGCACCTCAGGGGCTAATCCTGGAAACACCATATATTTT.

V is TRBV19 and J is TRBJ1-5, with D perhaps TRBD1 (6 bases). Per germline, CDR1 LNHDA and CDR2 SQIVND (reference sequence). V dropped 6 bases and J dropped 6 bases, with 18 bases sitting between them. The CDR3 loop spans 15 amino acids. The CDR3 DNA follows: TGTGCCAGTAGCCCATCGGGGGGCCCGGGTCAGCCCCAGCATTTT. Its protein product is CASSPSGGPGQPQHF.

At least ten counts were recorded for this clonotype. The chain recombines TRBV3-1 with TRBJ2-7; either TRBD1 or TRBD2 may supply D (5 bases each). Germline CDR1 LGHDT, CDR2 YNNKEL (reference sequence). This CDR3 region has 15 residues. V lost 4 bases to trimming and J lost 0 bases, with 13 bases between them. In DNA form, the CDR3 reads TGTGCCAGCAGCCTCCCCGGGGACCTCTCCTACGAGCAGTACTTC. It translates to CASSLPGDLSYEQYF.

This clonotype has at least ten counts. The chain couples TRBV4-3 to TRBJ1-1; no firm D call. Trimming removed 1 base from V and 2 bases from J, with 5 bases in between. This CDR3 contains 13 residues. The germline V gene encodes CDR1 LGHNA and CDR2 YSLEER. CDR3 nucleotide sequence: TGCGCCAGCAGCCAAGTAGGAAACACTGAAGCTTTCTTT. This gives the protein CASSQVGNTEAFF.